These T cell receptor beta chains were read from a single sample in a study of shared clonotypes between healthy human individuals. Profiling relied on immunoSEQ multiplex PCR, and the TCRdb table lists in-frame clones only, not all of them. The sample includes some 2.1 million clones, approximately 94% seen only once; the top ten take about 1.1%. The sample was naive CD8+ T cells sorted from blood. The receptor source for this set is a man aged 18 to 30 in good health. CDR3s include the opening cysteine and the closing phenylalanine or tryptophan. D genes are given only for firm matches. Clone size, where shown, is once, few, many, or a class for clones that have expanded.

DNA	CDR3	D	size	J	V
TGTGCCAGCAGTTACGGAACTAGCGGGAGGAATGAGCAGTTCTTC	CASSYGTSGRNEQFF	TRBD2	NA	TRBJ2-1	TRBV6-5
TGTGCCAGCAGTCCGGGACTGGACTCCTACGAGCAGTACTTC	CASSPGLDSYEQYF	NA	NA	TRBJ2-7	TRBV27
TGTGCCAGCAGCTTAGAAACGGGACCCTACGAGCAGTACTTC	CASSLETGPYEQYF	NA	NA	TRBJ2-7	TRBV5-4
TGTGCCAGCAGTTACCAAACCCTGGGCGGGGAGCTGTTTTTT	CASSYQTLGGELFF	NA	NA	TRBJ2-2	TRBV6-5
TGTGCCAGCAGCTTGTTCGAACAGGGAATAAATGAAAAACTGTTTTTT	CASSLFEQGINEKLFF	NA	NA	TRBJ1-4	TRBV5-6
TGCAGCGTTGACCCGGACGGGGGCGGCGAGCAGTACTTC	CSVDPDGGGEQYF	NA	NA	TRBJ2-7	TRBV29-1
TGCGCCAGCAGCCAAGATGCGGGACTAGCAATCGGTGAGCAGTTCTTC	CASSQDAGLAIGEQFF	TRBD2	once	TRBJ2-1	TRBV4-1
TGTGCCAGCAGTTTTTGGACAGGGGTAAACACTGAAGCTTTCTTT	CASSFWTGVNTEAFF	TRBD1	NA	TRBJ1-1	TRBV28
TGTGCCAGCAGTTACCCGGGGCCCTCTGGGGACACTGAAGCTTTCTTT	CASSYPGPSGDTEAFF	NA	NA	TRBJ1-1	TRBV6-6
TGTGCCAGCAGCTTGGGACAGCTCACAGATACGCAGTATTTT	CASSLGQLTDTQYF	TRBD1	NA	TRBJ2-3	TRBV7-8
TGTGCCAGCAGCTTAGGGGGGCACGAGCAGTACTTC	CASSLGGHEQYF	NA	NA	TRBJ2-7	TRBV5-8
TGCGCCAGCAGTGAAGGGGGCGGACACGAGCAGTACTTC	CASSEGGGHEQYF	TRBD1	NA	TRBJ2-7	TRBV5-1
TGCGCCAGCAGCTTGTTTTTTACCTCTAACACCGGGGAGCTGTTTTTT	CASSLFFTSNTGELFF	NA	NA	TRBJ2-2	TRBV5-1
TGTGCCAGCAGCCATACTAGTGTCGGCAATGAGCAGTTCTTC	CASSHTSVGNEQFF	NA	NA	TRBJ2-1	TRBV6-5
TGTGCCAGCAGCCCGCCACGGAAGGGTCCTGGGGCCATATATTTT	CASSPPRKGPGAIYF	NA	once	TRBJ1-3	TRBV21-1
TGTGCCAGCAGCTTGACGCCCGGGACAGGGTACGAGCAGTACTTC	CASSLTPGTGYEQYF	TRBD1	NA	TRBJ2-7	TRBV7-9
TGTGCCAGAAGTCCGCCCAACGAGCAGTACTTC	CARSPPNEQYF	NA	NA	TRBJ2-7	TRBV5-3
TGCGCCAGCAGCCAAGATGAAGTAATTACAGGCAGTGAGCAGTTCTTC	CASSQDEVITGSEQFF	NA	NA	TRBJ2-1	TRBV4-1
TGTGCCAGCAAAGGGGGAGGTCAGCCCCAGCATTTT	CASKGGGQPQHF	NA	NA	TRBJ1-5	TRBV27
TGTGCCAGCAGTGAAGGGCGGGAGAGGGAATGGTACAATGAGCAGTTCTTC	CASSEGREREWYNEQFF	TRBD2	NA	TRBJ2-1	TRBV2
TGCGCCAGCAGCCCCACGGATAGCAATCAGCCCCAGCATTTT	CASSPTDSNQPQHF	NA	NA	TRBJ1-5	TRBV4-3
TGTGCCAGCAGCTCTATACCGGGACTGGGGAACACCGGGGAGCTGTTTTTT	CASSSIPGLGNTGELFF	NA	NA	TRBJ2-2	TRBV7-9
TGTGCCAGCAGCCCCTGGCTTGATGGAGGGGAGCTGTTTTTT	CASSPWLDGGELFF	NA	NA	TRBJ2-2	TRBV7-8
TGTGCCAGCAGCTCGGGGGGAACCGAGACCCAGTACTTC	CASSSGGTETQYF	TRBD2	NA	TRBJ2-5	TRBV7-9
TGTGCCAGCAGTTTAGCAGGGGCTAATGGCTATGGCTACACCTTC	CASSLAGANGYGYTF	NA	once	TRBJ1-2	TRBV28
TGCGCCAGCAGCCAAGCGGAAGGGGGGTCCTACGAGCAGTACTTC	CASSQAEGGSYEQYF	NA	NA	TRBJ2-7	TRBV4-1
TGTGCCAGCAGTGAAGCGCCTGGTTCTGGCTACACCTTC	CASSEAPGSGYTF	NA	NA	TRBJ1-2	TRBV2
TGTGCCAGCAGTTTAACCGGGGGCGGGCAAGAGACCCAGTACTTC	CASSLTGGGQETQYF	NA	once	TRBJ2-5	TRBV28
TGTGCCAGCAGTTACGAATGGGGAGAAGCTTTCTTT	CASSYEWGEAFF	NA	NA	TRBJ1-1	TRBV6-5
TGCGCCAGCAGCCAAGGGGGGGACAGAGCAAGCTCCTACAATGAGCAGTTCTTC	CASSQGGDRASSYNEQFF	NA	NA	TRBJ2-1	TRBV4-1
TGTGCCAGCAGTTTTTCTCCGGACAGGGATAGCAATCAGCCCCAGCATTTT	CASSFSPDRDSNQPQHF	TRBD1	NA	TRBJ1-5	TRBV7-9
TGTGCCAGCAGCGTAGTGCCACAGGGAGACACAGATACGCAGTATTTT	CASSVVPQGDTDTQYF	NA	NA	TRBJ2-3	TRBV9
TGTGCCAGCAGTGACCCTCGACAGGGTTCCTACGAGCAGTACTTC	CASSDPRQGSYEQYF	TRBD1	NA	TRBJ2-7	TRBV2
TGTGCCAGCAGTGAATGGTTGGACGACTCCTACGAGCAGTACTTC	CASSEWLDDSYEQYF	NA	NA	TRBJ2-7	TRBV6-1
TGTGCCAGCAGCCCCCCCGGTCTAGCGGGAGCCCACGAGCAGTACTTC	CASSPPGLAGAHEQYF	TRBD2	NA	TRBJ2-7	TRBV7-9
TGTGCCAGCAGCTTATCTTCCACTGAAGCTTTCTTT	CASSLSSTEAFF	NA	NA	TRBJ1-1	TRBV7-9
TGCGCCAGCAGCCAGGCCACGGTGGGGGCCTACGAGCAGTACTTC	CASSQATVGAYEQYF	NA	NA	TRBJ2-7	TRBV4-3
TGTGCCAGCAGTGGCACTAGCGGGGCATACAATGAGCAGTTCTTC	CASSGTSGAYNEQFF	TRBD2	NA	TRBJ2-1	TRBV2
TGTGCCAGCAGCAGGGACAGATCCTACGAGCAGTACTTC	CASSRDRSYEQYF	TRBD1	NA	TRBJ2-7	TRBV27
TGCGCCAGCAGCTTTATCTGGGAGCGGTACACCGGGGAGCTGTTTTTT	CASSFIWERYTGELFF	NA	NA	TRBJ2-2	TRBV5-1
TGCGCCAGCAGCTTGGCGGAGGAAGGGACAGGTGACTACGAGCAGTACTTC	CASSLAEEGTGDYEQYF	TRBD1	NA	TRBJ2-7	TRBV5-1
TGCGCCAGCAGCCAACCAATCCGGGGCACAGATACGCAGTATTTT	CASSQPIRGTDTQYF	NA	NA	TRBJ2-3	TRBV4-1
TGTGCCATCAGAGACGGTGGCGAGCAGTACTTC	CAIRDGGEQYF	NA	NA	TRBJ2-7	TRBV10-3
TGTGCCAGCAGTTTATCGGGGACTAGTAATACGTACGAGCAGTACTTC	CASSLSGTSNTYEQYF	TRBD2	NA	TRBJ2-7	TRBV27
TGTGCCCAGGCTATCTCTGGGGCCAACGTCCTGACTTTC	CAQAISGANVLTF	NA	NA	TRBJ2-6	TRBV30
TGCGCCAGCAGCTTCGGACGGGATAGCAATCAGCCCCAGCATTTT	CASSFGRDSNQPQHF	NA	NA	TRBJ1-5	TRBV5-1
TGCGCCAGCAGCCAAGCCACGAACACTGAAGCTTTCTTT	CASSQATNTEAFF	NA	NA	TRBJ1-1	TRBV4-1
TGTGCCAGCAGCTTAGGTGGGGAGTTTAGCAATCAGCCCCAGCATTTT	CASSLGGEFSNQPQHF	NA	NA	TRBJ1-5	TRBV5-6
TGTGCCAGCAGCCCATTCGACAGGGGAGGATACGAGCAGTACTTC	CASSPFDRGGYEQYF	TRBD1	NA	TRBJ2-7	TRBV6-5
TGTGCCAGCAGCTCTCCGGGACTAGCCACCAATGAGCAGTTCTTC	CASSSPGLATNEQFF	TRBD2	NA	TRBJ2-1	TRBV5-4
TGTGCCAGCAGTTTCCCGGACAGGGGGCTCCAAGAGACCCAGTACTTC	CASSFPDRGLQETQYF	TRBD1	NA	TRBJ2-5	TRBV28
TGTGCCAGCAGTGATGGCAACATTGAAGCTTTCTTT	CASSDGNIEAFF	NA	NA	TRBJ1-1	TRBV25-1